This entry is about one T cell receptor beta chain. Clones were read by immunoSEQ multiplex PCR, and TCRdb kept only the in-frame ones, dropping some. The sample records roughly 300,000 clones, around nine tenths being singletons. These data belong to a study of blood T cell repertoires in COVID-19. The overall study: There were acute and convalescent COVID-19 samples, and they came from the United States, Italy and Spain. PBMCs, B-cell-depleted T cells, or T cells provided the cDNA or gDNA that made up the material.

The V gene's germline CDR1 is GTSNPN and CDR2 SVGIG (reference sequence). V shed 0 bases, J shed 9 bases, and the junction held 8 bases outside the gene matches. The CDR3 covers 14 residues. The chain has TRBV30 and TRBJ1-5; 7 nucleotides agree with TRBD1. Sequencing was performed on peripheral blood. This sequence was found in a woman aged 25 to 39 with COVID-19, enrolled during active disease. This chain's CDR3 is CAWSVQGPPRPQHF. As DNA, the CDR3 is TGTGCCTGGAGTGTACAGGGGCCCCCCCGGCCCCAGCATTTT.